Listed below are T cell receptor beta chains from one sample, sequenced in a study of T cells in tuberculosis. Assay used: immunoSEQ multiplex PCR; TCRdb lists only in-frame clones, some missing. The top ten clones hold less than 8.5% of a sample with more than 35,000 clones, roughly 96% of them seen once. Sequencing used PBMCs. These receptors all stem from a donor aged 10-35 years with latent tuberculosis or without tuberculosis infection. Both conserved end residues are part of each CDR3. The D gene is left open where the match is weak. The size of a clone is reported for some rows only, either as once, few or many, or as a class for expanded clones.

D: .
J: TRBJ2-1
V: TRBV27
size: once
CDR3: CASSLQRGSPYNEQFF
DNA: TGTGCCAGCAGCCTTCAACGGGGGTCCCCCTACAATGAGCAGTTCTTC

D: TRBD1
J: TRBJ1-1
V: TRBV6-1
size: .
CDR3: CASSPKRTGTEAFF
DNA: TGTGCCAGCAGCCCCAAAAGGACAGGGACTGAAGCTTTCTTT

D: TRBD2
J: TRBJ2-7
V: TRBV5-1
size: .
CDR3: CASRYGTSGSYEQYF
DNA: TGCGCCAGCAGGTATGGGACTAGCGGTTCGTACGAGCAGTACTTC

D: .
J: TRBJ1-1
V: TRBV29-1
size: .
CDR3: CSVKSYTEAFF
DNA: TGCAGTGTTAAATCCTACACTGAAGCTTTCTTT

D: TRBD1
J: TRBJ2-4
V: TRBV18
size: .
CDR3: CASSNRAGTALAKNIQYF
DNA: TGTGCCAGCTCAAACCGAGCAGGGACAGCGCTAGCCAAAAACATTCAGTACTTC

D: .
J: TRBJ2-1
V: TRBV9
size: .
CDR3: CASAPGGGSEQFF
DNA: TGTGCCAGCGCCCCGGGGGGCGGGAGTGAGCAGTTCTTC

D: .
J: TRBJ1-1
V: TRBV9
size: .
CDR3: CASREEGSGTEAFF
DNA: TGTGCCAGCAGGGAAGAAGGCTCAGGCACTGAAGCTTTCTTT

D: .
J: TRBJ2-7
V: TRBV5-1
size: once
CDR3: CASSLVATLGSYEQYF
DNA: TGCGCCAGCAGCTTGGTAGCCACCCTGGGCTCCTACGAGCAGTACTTC

D: .
J: TRBJ1-2
V: TRBV27
size: .
CDR3: CASSEAFYGYTF
DNA: TGTGCCAGCAGTGAAGCGTTTTATGGCTACACCTTC

D: .
J: TRBJ1-6
V: TRBV5-1
size: .
CDR3: CASSRDSSLVSPLHF
DNA: TGCGCCAGCAGCAGAGACTCCTCCCTAGTTTCACCCCTCCACTTT

D: .
J: TRBJ2-7
V: TRBV6-5
size: once
CDR3: CASSYSRLGDEQYF
DNA: TGTGCCAGCAGTTACTCCCGACTAGGAGACGAGCAGTACTTC

D: .
J: TRBJ1-5
V: TRBV6-5
size: .
CDR3: CASSLRENQPQHF
DNA: TGTGCCAGCAGTCTCCGAGAAAATCAGCCCCAGCATTTT

D: .
J: TRBJ1-2
V: TRBV29-1
size: .
CDR3: CSVREGPMGNYGYTF
DNA: TGCAGCGTTCGTGAGGGTCCAATGGGAAACTATGGCTACACCTTC

D: TRBD1
J: TRBJ2-1
V: TRBV4-1
size: .
CDR3: CASSPGQGPGYEQFF
DNA: TGCGCCAGCAGCCCCGGACAGGGACCTGGCTATGAGCAGTTCTTC

D: .
J: TRBJ2-5
V: TRBV7-9
size: .
CDR3: CASSLTGSRETQYF
DNA: TGTGCCAGCAGCTTAACAGGCAGTCGGGAGACCCAGTACTTC

D: TRBD2
J: TRBJ2-1
V: TRBV5-8
size: .
CDR3: CASSFNSGLAGGGLNEQFF
DNA: TGTGCCAGCAGCTTTAATAGTGGACTAGCGGGAGGGGGTCTCAATGAGCAGTTCTTC

D: TRBD2
J: TRBJ2-2
V: TRBV14
size: .
CDR3: CASSLLTSGETGELFF
DNA: TGTGCCAGCAGCCTCTTGACTAGCGGGGAGACCGGGGAGCTGTTTTTT

D: TRBD2
J: TRBJ2-7
V: TRBV7-2
size: .
CDR3: CASSLVLAGEYEQYF
DNA: TGTGCCAGCAGCTTAGTGTTAGCGGGAGAGTACGAGCAGTACTTC

D: .
J: TRBJ2-7
V: TRBV27
size: .
CDR3: CASSLIRGAGGYEQYF
DNA: TGTGCCAGCAGTTTAATCAGAGGAGCGGGTGGCTACGAGCAGTACTTC

D: TRBD1
J: TRBJ1-5
V: TRBV19
size: .
CDR3: CASTPGDRDARGPQHF
DNA: TGTGCCAGTACCCCAGGGGACAGGGATGCCCGGGGGCCCCAGCATTTT

D: TRBD1
J: TRBJ1-2
V: TRBV29-1
size: .
CDR3: CSVEDLGQENYGYTF
DNA: TGCAGCGTTGAAGATCTAGGACAGGAAAACTATGGCTACACCTTC

D: .
J: TRBJ1-4
V: TRBV2
size: .
CDR3: CASSQNGRRANEKLFF
DNA: TGTGCCAGCAGCCAAAATGGGAGGAGGGCTAATGAAAAACTGTTTTTT

D: .
J: TRBJ2-3
V: TRBV30
size: .
CDR3: CAWSVEVATDTQYF
DNA: TGTGCCTGGAGTGTCGAGGTAGCAACAGATACGCAGTATTTT

D: .
J: TRBJ1-5
V: TRBV9
size: .
CDR3: CASSVAGGNQPQHF
DNA: TGTGCCAGCAGCGTAGCAGGGGGCAATCAGCCCCAGCATTTT

D: TRBD1
J: TRBJ1-2
V: TRBV9
size: .
CDR3: CASSPGQGDYGYTF
DNA: TGTGCCAGCAGCCCAGGACAGGGTGACTATGGCTACACCTTC

D: .
J: TRBJ1-5
V: TRBV19
size: .
CDR3: CASSLHLPGHGQDQPQHF
DNA: TGTGCCAGTAGTTTACATCTCCCGGGACACGGGCAAGATCAGCCCCAGCATTTT

D: .
J: TRBJ1-5
V: TRBV2
size: .
CDR3: CASSGGPNQPQHF
DNA: TGTGCCAGCAGTGGGGGCCCGAATCAGCCCCAGCATTTT

D: TRBD1
J: TRBJ1-3
V: TRBV6-1
size: once
CDR3: CASRPGQGDGNTIYF
DNA: TGTGCCAGCAGGCCCGGACAGGGGGACGGAAACACCATATATTTT

D: .
J: TRBJ2-7
V: TRBV11-3
size: once
CDR3: CASSLGGSNDEQYF
DNA: TGTGCCAGCAGCTTAGGTGGTAGCAACGACGAGCAGTACTTC

D: TRBD2
J: TRBJ2-5
V: TRBV11-2
size: .
CDR3: CASSLDMTSGNGQTQYF
DNA: TGTGCCAGCAGCTTAGATATGACTAGCGGGAACGGACAGACCCAGTACTTC

D: TRBD2
J: TRBJ2-5
V: TRBV6-1
size: .
CDR3: CASSGPGLADSQETQYF
DNA: TGTGCCAGCAGTGGACCGGGACTAGCGGACTCCCAAGAGACCCAGTACTTC

D: .
J: TRBJ1-2
V: TRBV9
size: .
CDR3: CASSVQGPDYGYTF
DNA: TGTGCCAGCAGCGTGCAGGGTCCTGACTATGGCTACACCTTC

D: TRBD1
J: TRBJ1-1
V: TRBV7-9
size: .
CDR3: CASSPRQGTEAFF
DNA: TGTGCCAGCAGCCCCAGACAGGGGACTGAAGCTTTCTTT

D: .
J: TRBJ1-6
V: TRBV11-2
size: .
CDR3: CASSLVDRYSYNSPLHF
DNA: TGTGCCAGCAGCTTAGTTGACAGATACTCCTATAATTCACCCCTCCACTTT

D: .
J: TRBJ1-1
V: TRBV10-3
size: once
CDR3: CAISESIGRPNTEAFF
DNA: TGTGCCATCAGTGAGTCGATAGGCAGGCCGAACACTGAAGCTTTCTTT

D: .
J: TRBJ2-2
V: TRBV30
size: .
CDR3: CAWSRQGWTGELFF
DNA: TGTGCCTGGAGTAGGCAGGGATGGACCGGGGAGCTGTTTTTT

D: TRBD2
J: TRBJ2-1
V: TRBV9
size: .
CDR3: CASSVLAGARGDEQFF
DNA: TGTGCCAGCAGCGTACTAGCGGGGGCCCGGGGCGATGAGCAGTTCTTC

D: .
J: TRBJ1-4
V: TRBV7-9
size: .
CDR3: CASISHTGKLFF
DNA: TGTGCCAGCATCTCGCATACAGGGAAACTGTTTTTT

D: .
J: TRBJ2-3
V: TRBV7-2
size: once
CDR3: CASSLADSVRLDTQYF
DNA: TGTGCCAGCAGCTTAGCCGACTCGGTTCGGTTGGATACGCAGTATTTT

D: TRBD1
J: TRBJ1-1
V: TRBV18
size: .
CDR3: CASSPRQGEVGAFF
DNA: TGTGCCAGCTCACCCAGACAGGGGGAGGTCGGGGCTTTCTTT

D: TRBD1
J: TRBJ2-5
V: TRBV15
size: .
CDR3: CATSRVYSGQGKETQYF
DNA: TGTGCCACCAGCAGAGTGTACTCGGGACAGGGTAAGGAGACCCAGTACTTC

D: .
J: TRBJ1-4
V: TRBV5-6
size: .
CDR3: CASSSGVVHVATNEKLFF
DNA: TGTGCCAGCAGCTCCGGGGTCGTACACGTTGCAACTAATGAAAAACTGTTTTTT

D: .
J: TRBJ2-1
V: TRBV6-1
size: .
CDR3: CATNRDTLYNEQFF
DNA: TGTGCCACCAATAGGGACACCCTTTACAATGAGCAGTTCTTC

D: .
J: TRBJ2-7
V: TRBV5-1
size: .
CDR3: CASSYRGASEQYF
DNA: TGCGCCAGCAGCTACCGGGGTGCGAGCGAGCAGTACTTC

D: .
J: TRBJ1-1
V: TRBV5-1
size: .
CDR3: CASSLLGSGTEAFF
DNA: TGCGCCAGCAGCTTGTTAGGTTCGGGGACTGAAGCTTTCTTT

D: TRBD1
J: TRBJ2-5
V: TRBV5-8
size: .
CDR3: CASSAGTATQETQYF
DNA: TGTGCCAGCAGCGCCGGGACAGCCACCCAAGAGACCCAGTACTTC

D: .
J: TRBJ1-1
V: TRBV9
size: .
CDR3: CASSVSPGGDTEAFF
DNA: TGTGCCAGCAGCGTATCACCCGGGGGGGACACTGAAGCTTTCTTT

D: .
J: TRBJ2-1
V: TRBV9
size: .
CDR3: CASSVARQTSYNEQFF
DNA: TGTGCCAGCAGCGTAGCTAGACAGACCTCTTACAATGAGCAGTTCTTC

D: .
J: TRBJ1-3
V: TRBV5-1
size: once
CDR3: CASSLVGQGNTIYF
DNA: TGCGCCAGCAGCTTGGTTGGACAGGGAAACACCATATATTTT

D: TRBD1
J: TRBJ2-7
V: TRBV5-6
size: .
CDR3: CASSTWDRIYEQYF
DNA: TGTGCCAGCAGCACCTGGGACAGAATCTACGAGCAGTACTTC

D: .
J: TRBJ2-7
V: TRBV29-1
size: .
CDR3: CSVDFGGPSEQYF
DNA: TGCAGCGTTGATTTCGGGGGACCCTCCGAGCAGTACTTC

D: TRBD1
J: TRBJ1-3
V: TRBV11-2
size: .
CDR3: CASSHIYRGAISGNTIYF
DNA: TGTGCCAGCAGCCACATCTACAGGGGCGCAATCTCTGGAAACACCATATATTTT

D: .
J: TRBJ1-1
V: TRBV5-8
size: .
CDR3: CASGPRGWVRTEAFF
DNA: TGTGCCAGCGGCCCCAGAGGGTGGGTTCGGACTGAAGCTTTCTTT

D: .
J: TRBJ2-7
V: TRBV27
size: .
CDR3: CASSPMGGAEGWAHEQYF
DNA: TGTGCCAGCAGCCCCATGGGGGGGGCGGAAGGGTGGGCCCACGAGCAGTACTTC